The clone carrying this TCR beta chain was found a few times. Its antigen is as yet unknown. These data come from a study of long-term antiretroviral therapy in people with HIV. The length of the CDR3 is 13 residues. The germline V gene encodes CDR1 MNHEY and CDR2 SMNVEV (reference sequence). V was trimmed by 3 bases and J by 0 bases, leaving 3 bases between them. For each donor, at least one pre-ART and at least two post-ART PBMC samples were available. Samples were assayed with immunoSEQ v3.0 at survey level. Sequencing was performed with immunoSEQ multiplex PCR; in TCRdb, only in-frame clones are kept and a portion is missing. The sample lists some 45,000 clones, about 89% seen once, with approximately 5% in the top ten. The study, taken as a whole, reports: ART adherence, viral resistance and therapy changes were undocumented. HIV repertoires spanned tighter CDR3 length ranges than controls did.

The sequencing here drew on unsorted PBMCs, taken 0.1 years before starting antiretroviral therapy. This sequence originates from a woman aged 45-65 years with HIV. V usage is TRBV27 and J usage is TRBJ1-5; no clear D gene. In nucleotides, the CDR3 is TGTGCCAGCAGTTTCAGTAGCAATCAGCCCCAGCATTTT. It is translated as CASSFSSNQPQHF.